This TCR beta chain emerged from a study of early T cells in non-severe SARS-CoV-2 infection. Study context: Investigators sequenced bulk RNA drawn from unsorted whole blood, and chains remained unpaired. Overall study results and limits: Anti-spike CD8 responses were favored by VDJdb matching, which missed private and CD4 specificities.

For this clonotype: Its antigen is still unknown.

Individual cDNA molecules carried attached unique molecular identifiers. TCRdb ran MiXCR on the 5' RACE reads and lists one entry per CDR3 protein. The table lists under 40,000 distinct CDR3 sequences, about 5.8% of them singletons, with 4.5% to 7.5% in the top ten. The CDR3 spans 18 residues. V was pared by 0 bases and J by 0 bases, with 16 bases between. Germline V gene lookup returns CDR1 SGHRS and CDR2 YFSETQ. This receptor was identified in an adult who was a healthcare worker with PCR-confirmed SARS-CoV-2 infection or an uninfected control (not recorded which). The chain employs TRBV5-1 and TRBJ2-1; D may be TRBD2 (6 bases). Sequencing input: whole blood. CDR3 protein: CASSLVEGSGFSYNEQFF. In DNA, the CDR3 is TGCGCCAGCAGCTTGGTGGAAGGAAGCGGGTTCTCCTACAATGAGCAGTTCTTC.